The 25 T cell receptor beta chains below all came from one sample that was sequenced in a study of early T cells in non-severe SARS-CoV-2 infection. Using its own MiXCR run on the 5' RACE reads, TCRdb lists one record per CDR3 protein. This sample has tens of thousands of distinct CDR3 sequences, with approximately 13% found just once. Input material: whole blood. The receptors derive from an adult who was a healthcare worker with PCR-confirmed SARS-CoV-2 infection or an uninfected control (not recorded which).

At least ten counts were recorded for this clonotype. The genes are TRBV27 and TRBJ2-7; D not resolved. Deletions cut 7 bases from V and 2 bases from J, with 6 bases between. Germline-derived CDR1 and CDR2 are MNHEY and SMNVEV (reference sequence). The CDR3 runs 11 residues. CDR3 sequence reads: CASKSAYEQYF. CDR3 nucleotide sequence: TGTGCCAGCAAAAGTGCCTACGAGCAGTACTTC.

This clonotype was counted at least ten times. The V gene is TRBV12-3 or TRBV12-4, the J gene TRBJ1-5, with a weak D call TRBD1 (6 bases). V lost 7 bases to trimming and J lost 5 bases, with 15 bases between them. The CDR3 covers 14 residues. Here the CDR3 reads CASTPTGRDQPQHF. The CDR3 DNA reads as TGTGCCAGCACCCCGACAGGAAGAGATCAGCCCCAGCATTTT.

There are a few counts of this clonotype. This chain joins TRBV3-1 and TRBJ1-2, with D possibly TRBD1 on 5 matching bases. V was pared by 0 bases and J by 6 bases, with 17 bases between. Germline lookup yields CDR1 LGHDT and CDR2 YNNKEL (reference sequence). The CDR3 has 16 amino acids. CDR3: CASSQDSGARGNGYTF. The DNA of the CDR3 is TGTGCCAGCAGCCAAGATAGCGGGGCACGGGGTAATGGCTACACCTTC.

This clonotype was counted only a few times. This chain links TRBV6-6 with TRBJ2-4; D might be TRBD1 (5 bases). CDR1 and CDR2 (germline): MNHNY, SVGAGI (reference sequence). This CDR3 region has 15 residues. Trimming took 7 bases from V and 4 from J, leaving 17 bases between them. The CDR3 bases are TGTGCCAGCACCCAAGGTGGGGCCGAGAAAAACATTCAGTACTTC. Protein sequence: CASTQGGAEKNIQYF.

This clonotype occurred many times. CDR3 DNA sequence: TGTGCCAGCAGCACAGGGGGTACTAATGAAAAACTGTTTTTT. Protein: CASSTGGTNEKLFF. V usage is TRBV13 and J usage is TRBJ1-4; TRBD1 matches 8 bases. This CDR3 region has 14 residues. Losses at the gene ends were 5 bases for V and 2 bases for J; bases not matched to a gene: 1. CDR1 is PRHDT, CDR2 FYEKMQ, per germline (reference sequence).

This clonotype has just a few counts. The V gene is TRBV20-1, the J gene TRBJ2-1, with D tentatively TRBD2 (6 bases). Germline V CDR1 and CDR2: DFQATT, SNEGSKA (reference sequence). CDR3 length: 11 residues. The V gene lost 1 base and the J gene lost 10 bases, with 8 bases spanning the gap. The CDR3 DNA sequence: TGCAGTGCTAGAGCGGGGGACGAGCAGTTCTTC. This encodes CSARAGDEQFF.

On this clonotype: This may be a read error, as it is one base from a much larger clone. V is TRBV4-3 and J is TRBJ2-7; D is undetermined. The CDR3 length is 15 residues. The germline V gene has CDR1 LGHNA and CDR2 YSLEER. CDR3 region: CASSQAAVSSCEQYF. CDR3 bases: TGCGCCAGCAGCCAAGCTGCGGTTAGCTCCTGCGAGCAGTACTTC.

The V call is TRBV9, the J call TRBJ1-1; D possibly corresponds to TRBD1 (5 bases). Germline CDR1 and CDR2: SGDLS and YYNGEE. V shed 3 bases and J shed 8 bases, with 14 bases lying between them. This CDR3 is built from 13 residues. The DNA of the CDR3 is TGTGCCAGCAGCGGATACACAGGCGAAGAAGCTTTCTTT. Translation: CASSGYTGEEAFF.

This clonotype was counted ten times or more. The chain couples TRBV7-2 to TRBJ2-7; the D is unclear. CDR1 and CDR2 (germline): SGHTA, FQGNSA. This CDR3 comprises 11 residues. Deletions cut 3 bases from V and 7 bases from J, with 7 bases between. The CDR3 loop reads CASSFSREQYF. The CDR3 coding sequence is TGTGCCAGCAGCTTTTCGAGGGAGCAGTACTTC.

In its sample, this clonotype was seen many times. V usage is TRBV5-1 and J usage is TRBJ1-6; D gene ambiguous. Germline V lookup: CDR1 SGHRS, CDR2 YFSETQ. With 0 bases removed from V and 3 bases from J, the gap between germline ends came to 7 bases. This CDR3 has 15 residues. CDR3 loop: CASSLGVSYNSPLHF. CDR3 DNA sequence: TGCGCCAGCAGCTTGGGGGTGAGCTATAATTCACCCCTCCACTTT.

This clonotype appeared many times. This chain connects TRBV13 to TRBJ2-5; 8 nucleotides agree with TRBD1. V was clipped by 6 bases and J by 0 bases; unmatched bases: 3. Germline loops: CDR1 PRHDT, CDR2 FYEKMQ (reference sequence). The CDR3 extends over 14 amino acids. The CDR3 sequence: CASRGQGDQETQYF. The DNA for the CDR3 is TGTGCCAGCAGAGGACAGGGCGACCAAGAGACCCAGTACTTC. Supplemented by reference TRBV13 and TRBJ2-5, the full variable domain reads AAGVIQSPRHLIKEKRETATLKCYPIPRHDTVYWYQQGPGQDPQFLISFYEKMQSDKGSIPDRFSAQQFSDYHSELNMSSLELGDSALYFCASRGQGDQETQYFGPGTRLLVL.

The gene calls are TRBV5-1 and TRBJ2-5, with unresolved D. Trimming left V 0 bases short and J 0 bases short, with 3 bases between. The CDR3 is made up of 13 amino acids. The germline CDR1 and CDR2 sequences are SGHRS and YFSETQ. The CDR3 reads CASSLENQETQYF. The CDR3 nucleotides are TGCGCCAGCAGCTTGGAAAACCAAGAGACCCAGTACTTC.

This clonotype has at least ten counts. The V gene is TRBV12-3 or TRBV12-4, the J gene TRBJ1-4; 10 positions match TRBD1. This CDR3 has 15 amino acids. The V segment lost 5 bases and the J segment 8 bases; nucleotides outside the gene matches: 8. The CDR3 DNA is TGTGCCAGCAGTCCCCCGGGACAGGGGAACGAAAAACTGTTTTTT. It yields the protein CASSPPGQGNEKLFF.

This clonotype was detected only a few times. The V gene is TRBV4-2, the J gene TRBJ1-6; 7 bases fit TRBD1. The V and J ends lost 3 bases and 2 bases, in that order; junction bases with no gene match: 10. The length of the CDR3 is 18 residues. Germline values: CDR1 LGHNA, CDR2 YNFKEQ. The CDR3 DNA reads TGTGCCAGCAGCCACCCCTGGGAGAGGGGGCCCTATAATTCACCCCTCCACTTT. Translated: CASSHPWERGPYNSPLHF.

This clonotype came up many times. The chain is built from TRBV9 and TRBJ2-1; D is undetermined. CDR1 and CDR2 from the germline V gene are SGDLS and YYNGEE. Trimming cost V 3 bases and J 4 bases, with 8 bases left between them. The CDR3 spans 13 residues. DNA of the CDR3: TGTGCCAGCAGCGCCGAGTATTACAATGAGCAGTTCTTC. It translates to CASSAEYYNEQFF.

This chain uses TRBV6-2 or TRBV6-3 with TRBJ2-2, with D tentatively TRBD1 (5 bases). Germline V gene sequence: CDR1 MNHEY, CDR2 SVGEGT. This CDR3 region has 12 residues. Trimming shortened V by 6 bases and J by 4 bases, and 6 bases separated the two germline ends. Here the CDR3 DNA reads TGTGCCAGCAGAGGGGCCACCGGGGAGCTGTTTTTT. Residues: CASRGATGELFF.

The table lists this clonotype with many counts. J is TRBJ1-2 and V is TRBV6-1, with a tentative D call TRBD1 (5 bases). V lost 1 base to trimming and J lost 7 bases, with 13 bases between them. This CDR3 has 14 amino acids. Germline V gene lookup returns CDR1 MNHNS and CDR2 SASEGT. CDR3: CASSEEVGTGGYTF. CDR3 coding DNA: TGTGCCAGCAGTGAAGAGGTCGGGACGGGTGGCTACACCTTC.

CDR3 region: CASRIFREDEQFF. For the CDR3, the DNA is TGCGCCAGCAGAATATTCAGGGAAGATGAGCAGTTCTTC. V and J are TRBV10-2 and TRBJ2-1, with D possibly matching TRBD1 (5 bases). V lost 6 bases and J 8 bases, leaving 14 bases between the germline ends. The CDR3 sequence is 13 residues long. CDR1 and CDR2 (germline): WSHSY, SAAADI.

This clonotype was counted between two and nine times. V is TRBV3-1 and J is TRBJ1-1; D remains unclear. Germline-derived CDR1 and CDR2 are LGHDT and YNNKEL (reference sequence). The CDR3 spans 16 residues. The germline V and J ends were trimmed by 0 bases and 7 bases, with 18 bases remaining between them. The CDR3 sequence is CASSQDPSSFALEAFF. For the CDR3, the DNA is TGTGCCAGCAGCCAAGATCCTAGCTCTTTCGCCCTTGAAGCTTTCTTT.

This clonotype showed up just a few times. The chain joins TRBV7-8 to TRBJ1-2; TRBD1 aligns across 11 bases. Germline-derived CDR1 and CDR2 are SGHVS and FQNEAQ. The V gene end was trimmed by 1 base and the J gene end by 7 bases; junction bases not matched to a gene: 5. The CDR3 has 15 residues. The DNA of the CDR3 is TGTGCCAGCAGCTTAGAGGACAGGGGGCAGATTGGCTACACCTTC. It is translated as CASSLEDRGQIGYTF.

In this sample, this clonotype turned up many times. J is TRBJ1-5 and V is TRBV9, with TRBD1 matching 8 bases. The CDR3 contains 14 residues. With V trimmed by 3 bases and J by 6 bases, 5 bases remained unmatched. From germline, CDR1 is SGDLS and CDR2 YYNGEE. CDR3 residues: CASSATGGSQPQHF. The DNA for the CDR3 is TGTGCCAGCAGCGCTACAGGGGGTAGTCAGCCCCAGCATTTT.

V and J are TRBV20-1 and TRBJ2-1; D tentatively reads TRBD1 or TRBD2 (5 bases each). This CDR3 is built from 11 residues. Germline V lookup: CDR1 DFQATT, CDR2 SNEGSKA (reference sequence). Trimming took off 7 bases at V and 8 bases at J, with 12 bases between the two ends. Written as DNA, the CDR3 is TGCAGTGTCGAGGGGCCCTATGAGCAGTTCTTC. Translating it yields CSVEGPYEQFF.

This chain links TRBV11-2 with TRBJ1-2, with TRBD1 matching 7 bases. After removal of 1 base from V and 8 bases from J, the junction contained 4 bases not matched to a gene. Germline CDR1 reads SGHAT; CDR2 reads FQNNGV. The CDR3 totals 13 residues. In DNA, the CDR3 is TGTGCCAGCAGCTTAGGGACAGGTTTAGGCTACACCTTC. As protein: CASSLGTGLGYTF.

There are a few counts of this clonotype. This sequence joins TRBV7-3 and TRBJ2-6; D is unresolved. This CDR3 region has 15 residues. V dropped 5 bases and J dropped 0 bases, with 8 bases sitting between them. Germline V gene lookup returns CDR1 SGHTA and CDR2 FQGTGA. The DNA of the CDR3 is TGTGCCAGCAGCCTTTCGCCCTCTGGGGCCAACGTCCTGACTTTC. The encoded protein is CASSLSPSGANVLTF.

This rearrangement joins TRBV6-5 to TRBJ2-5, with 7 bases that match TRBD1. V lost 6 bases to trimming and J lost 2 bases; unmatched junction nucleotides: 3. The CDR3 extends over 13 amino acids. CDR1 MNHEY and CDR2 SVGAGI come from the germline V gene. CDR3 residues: CASRTGPQETQYF. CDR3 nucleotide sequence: TGTGCCAGCAGGACAGGGCCACAAGAGACCCAGTACTTC.